This section outlines one T cell receptor (beta chain) sequence together with its context. This sample was taken from a study of cytomegalovirus exposure and HLA in healthy donors. The protocol was immunoSEQ multiplex PCR, while the TCRdb copy is restricted to in-frame clones and leaves out a portion. The table has 90,000 to 140,000 clones, 70% to 90% seen once. CDR3 length: 15 amino acids. Germline-derived CDR1 and CDR2 are LNHNV and YYDKDF (reference sequence). V trimming: 1 base; J trimming: 4 bases; junction bases outside the gene matches: 7. Material for sequencing was PBMCs. This clonotype was sampled from a woman between 18 and 30 years old in good health and CMV-seropositive. The genes are TRBV15 and TRBJ2-7; 7 bases map to TRBD1. The CDR3 DNA reads as TGTGCCACCAGCAGAGGCTACAGGGGTGCTTACGAGCAGTACTTC. It specifies CATSRGYRGAYEQYF.